Each of the 13 T cell receptor beta chains below was sequenced from the same sample in a study of CD8+ T cells in alopecia areata. Isolated RNA was reverse transcribed into cDNA used as the sequencing template. This table comes from immunoSEQ multiplex PCR, and its TCRdb copy is limited to in-frame clones, with some not included. This repertoire shows fewer than 150,000 clones, roughly 50% found once; its top ten account for around 30%. Treatment denoted: oral pan-JAK inhibitor, 5-10 mg twice daily. The starting material was CD8+ T cells sorted from blood, obtained at week 4, from a patient treated with tofacitinib. The receptors shown here come from a human donor with alopecia areata.

The chain uses TRBV29-1 and TRBJ2-7; TRBD1 aligns across 8 bases. CDR3 size: 15 residues. The V and J ends lost 1 base and 3 bases, in that order; junction bases with no gene match: 8. Germline CDR1 is SQVTM and CDR2 is ANQGSEA. CDR3 in amino acids: CSVEGADREGYEQYF. For the CDR3, the DNA is TGCAGCGTTGAAGGCGCGGACAGGGAAGGCTACGAGCAGTACTTC.

This clone was seen a few times. The chain joins TRBV27 to TRBJ2-5, with a tentative D call TRBD1 (7 bases). Germline CDR1 MNHEY, CDR2 SMNVEV (reference sequence). Deletions cut 2 bases from V and 9 bases from J, with 16 bases between. The CDR3 length is 14 residues. In DNA, the CDR3 is TGTGCCAGCAGTTTACTGTCAGGGGGGAGCCCCCAGTACTTC. Encoded protein: CASSLLSGGSPQYF.

Points on this clone: The sample holds other DNA sequences that translate to the same CDR3. The CDR3 here is CASSLGDQETQYF. Written as DNA, the CDR3 is TGTGCCAGCAGCTTGGGGGACCAAGAGACCCAGTACTTC. The J gene is TRBJ2-5, the V gene TRBV13; the D gene could be TRBD1 or TRBD2 (5 bases each). Trimming removed 3 bases from V and 0 bases from J, with 5 bases in between. CDR3 length: 13 amino acids. Germline V gene data show CDR1 as PRHDT and CDR2 as FYEKMQ (reference sequence). The full variable domain, with the rest looked up from reference TRBV13 and TRBJ2-5, is AAGVIQSPRHLIKEKRETATLKCYPIPRHDTVYWYQQGPGQDPQFLISFYEKMQSDKGSIPDRFSAQQFSDYHSELNMSSLELGDSALYFCASSLGDQETQYFGPGTRLLVL.

The gene calls are TRBV27 and TRBJ2-6; a possible D gene is TRBD2 (5 bases). The germline V gene encodes CDR1 MNHEY and CDR2 SMNVEV (reference sequence). The CDR3 extends over 15 amino acids. V lost 7 bases and J lost 4, with 14 bases in between. The DNA of the CDR3 is TGTGCCAGCACCATCGACTATTCAGGGGCCAACGTCCTGACTTTC. As protein: CASTIDYSGANVLTF. The whole variable domain, filled in from reference TRBV27 and TRBJ2-6, reads EAQVTQNPRYLITVTGKKLTVTCSQNMNHEYMSWYRQDPGLGLRQIYYSMNVEVTDKGDVPEGYKVSRKEKRNFPLILESPSPNQTSLYFCASTIDYSGANVLTFGAGSRLTVL.

The chain has TRBV27 and TRBJ1-1; D remains unclear. This CDR3 has 17 amino acids. Germline CDR1 MNHEY, CDR2 SMNVEV (reference sequence). V shed 3 bases and J shed 0 bases, with 17 bases lying between them. The CDR3 DNA is TGTGCCAGCAGTTTGCAAGGCGGTGGAATCGTGAACACTGAAGCTTTCTTT. As protein: CASSLQGGGIVNTEAFF.

This chain joins TRBV28 and TRBJ2-7; maybe TRBD1 (5 bases). In germline, CDR1 is MDHEN, CDR2 SYDVKM. Trimming cost V 6 bases and J 4 bases, with 10 bases left between them. The CDR3 has 12 amino acids. In nucleotides, the CDR3 is TGTGCCAGCAGGCCCCAGGGTTACGAGCAGTACTTC. Amino acid sequence: CASRPQGYEQYF. Filled out from reference TRBV28 and TRBJ2-7, the complete variable domain reads DVKVTQSSRYLVKRTGEKVFLECVQDMDHENMFWYRQDPGLGLRLIYFSYDVKMKEKGDIPEGYSVSREKKERFSLILESASTNQTSMYLCASRPQGYEQYFGPGTRLTVT.

CDR3 nucleotides: TGTGCCAGCAGCTTAGCTAGCGGTGGGGACTGGGAGCAGTACTTC. Protein: CASSLASGGDWEQYF. This chain joins TRBV5-4 and TRBJ2-7; 7 nucleotides align to TRBD2. V lost 2 bases, J lost 7 bases, and 12 bases stayed unmatched. The CDR3 contains 15 residues. Germline V lookup: CDR1 SGHNT, CDR2 YYREEE (reference sequence). Based on the CDR3 plus reference TRBV5-4 and TRBJ2-7, the full variable domain is ETGVTQSPTHLIKTRGQQVTLRCSSQSGHNTVSWYQQALGQGPQFIFQYYREEENGRGNFPPRFSGLQFPNYSSELNVNALELDDSALYLCASSLASGGDWEQYFGPGTRLTVT.

This sequence joins TRBV29-1 and TRBJ2-3; 15 bases are a match to TRBD2. With V trimmed by 5 bases and J by 2 bases, 5 bases remained unmatched. CDR1 and CDR2 (germline): SQVTM, ANQGSEA. The CDR3 consists of 16 residues. CDR3 loop: CSVMGLAGGTTDTQYF. In nucleotides, the CDR3 is TGCAGCGTTATGGGACTAGCGGGGGGTACCACAGATACGCAGTATTTT.

This clone has only a few counts. CDR3 region: CASSITGDTEAFF. The CDR3 DNA reads TGTGCCAGTAGTATTACGGGGGACACTGAAGCTTTCTTT. This chain links TRBV19 with TRBJ1-1; TRBD1 might be the D (5 bases). Germline loops: CDR1 LNHDA, CDR2 SQIVND (reference sequence). The CDR3 covers 13 residues. Trimming cost V 3 bases and J 3 bases, with 8 bases left between them.

The rearrangement joins TRBV7-9 to TRBJ2-3; D is uncertain. This CDR3 region has 12 residues. The V gene lost 5 bases and the J gene lost 6 bases, with 9 bases spanning the gap. Per germline, CDR1 SEHNR and CDR2 FQNEAQ (reference sequence). The CDR3 loop is CASSPSLDTQYF. The CDR3 DNA is TGTGCCAGCAGCCCCTCCCTCGATACGCAGTATTTT.

The rearrangement links TRBV7-9 to TRBJ1-1, with 9 bases aligning to TRBD1. V lost 3 bases and J lost 7; bases outside the gene matches: 6. Germline V gives CDR1 SEHNR, CDR2 FQNEAQ (reference sequence). This CDR3 region has 14 residues. The CDR3 DNA is TGTGCCAGCAGCTTCGGACAGGGGCCAATTGAAGCTTTCTTT. Its translation: CASSFGQGPIEAFF. Supplemented by reference TRBV7-9 and TRBJ1-1, the full variable domain reads DTGVSQNPRHKITKRGQNVTFRCDPISEHNRLYWYRQTLGQGPEFLTYFQNEAQLEKSRLLSDRFSAERPKGSFSTLEIQRTEQGDSAMYLCASSFGQGPIEAFFGQGTRLTVV.

This clone was detected once. CDR3 coding DNA: TGTGCCTGGGAGTCCGGGACGACTAAAGCTTTCTTT. Translation: CAWESGTTKAFF. V gene TRBV30 combines with J gene TRBJ1-1; maybe TRBD1 (5 bases). This CDR3 is 12 amino acids long. The V end was cut by 5 bases, the J end by 9 bases, with 16 bases between. CDR1 and CDR2 (germline): GTSNPN, SVGIG (reference sequence).

J is TRBJ2-7 and V is TRBV29-1; D may be TRBD2 (7 bases). CDR3 length: 12 amino acids. Looked up from germline, CDR1 is SQVTM and CDR2 is ANQGSEA. V was cut by 4 bases and J by 4 bases, with 11 bases left in between. This chain's CDR3 is CSVVGGRYEQYF. CDR3 in DNA: TGCAGCGTTGTCGGGGGGCGGTACGAGCAGTACTTC.